This TCR beta chain appears in the sequencing data of a study of blood T cell repertoires in COVID-19. Turning to the study itself: Specimens from acute and convalescent COVID-19 originated in the United States, Italy and Spain. T cells, B-cell-depleted T cells, or PBMCs provided the cDNA or gDNA that served as material.

Authors' processing steps: It was from reference gene primer amplification that nucleated cell counts were estimated. Profiled with immunoSEQ multiplex PCR; TCRdb holds only in-frame clones, not every one. V and J calls and clone size are given by that table; D and trimming were obtained from the DNA. This table holds roughly 250,000 clones, 79% found once. The CDR3 covers 15 residues. Germline CDR1 reads GTSNPN; CDR2 reads SVGIG (reference sequence). V dropped 4 bases and J dropped 2 bases, with 14 bases sitting between them. The sequenced sample was peripheral blood. V usage is TRBV30 and J usage is TRBJ2-2, with a tentative D call TRBD1 (6 bases). The source is a woman aged 35 to 49 with active or convalescent COVID-19. CDR3 residues: CAWTGEQGNTGELFF. The CDR3 DNA reads TGTGCCTGGACGGGTGAACAGGGAAACACCGGGGAGCTGTTTTTT.